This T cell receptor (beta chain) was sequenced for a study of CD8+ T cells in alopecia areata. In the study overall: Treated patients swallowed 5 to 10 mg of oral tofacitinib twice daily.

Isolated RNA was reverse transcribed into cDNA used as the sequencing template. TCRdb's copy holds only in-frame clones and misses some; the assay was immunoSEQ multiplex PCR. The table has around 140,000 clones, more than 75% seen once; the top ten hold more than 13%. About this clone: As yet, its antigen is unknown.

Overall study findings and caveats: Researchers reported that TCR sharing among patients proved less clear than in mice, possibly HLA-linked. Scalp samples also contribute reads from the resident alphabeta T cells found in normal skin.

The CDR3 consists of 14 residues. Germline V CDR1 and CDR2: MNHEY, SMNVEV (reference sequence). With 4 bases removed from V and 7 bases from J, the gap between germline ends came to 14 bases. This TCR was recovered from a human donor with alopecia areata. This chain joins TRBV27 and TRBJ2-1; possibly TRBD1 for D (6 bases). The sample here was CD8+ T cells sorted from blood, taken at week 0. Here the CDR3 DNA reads TGTGCCAGCAGTTCGGCAGGGGCGATTAATGAGCAGTTCTTC. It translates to CASSSAGAINEQFF.